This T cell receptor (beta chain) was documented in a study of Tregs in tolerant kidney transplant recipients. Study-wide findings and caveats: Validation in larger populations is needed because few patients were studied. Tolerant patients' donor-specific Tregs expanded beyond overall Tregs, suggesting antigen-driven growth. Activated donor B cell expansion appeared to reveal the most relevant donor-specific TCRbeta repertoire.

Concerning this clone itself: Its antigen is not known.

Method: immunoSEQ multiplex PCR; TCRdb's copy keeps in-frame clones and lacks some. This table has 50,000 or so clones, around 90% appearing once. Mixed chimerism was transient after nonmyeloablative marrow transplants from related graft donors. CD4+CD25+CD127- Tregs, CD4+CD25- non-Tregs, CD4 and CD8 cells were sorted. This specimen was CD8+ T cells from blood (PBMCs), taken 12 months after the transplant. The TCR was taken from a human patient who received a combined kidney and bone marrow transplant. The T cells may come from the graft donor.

The CDR3 reads CASRGQSSGNTIYF. The CDR3 coding sequence is TGTGCCAGCAGGGGACAGAGCTCTGGAAACACCATATATTTT. The chain uses TRBV9 and TRBJ1-3; TRBD1 matches 7 bases. CDR1 SGDLS and CDR2 YYNGEE come from the germline V gene. The CDR3 has 14 amino acids. V lost 5 bases, J lost 0 bases, and 2 bases stayed unmatched.